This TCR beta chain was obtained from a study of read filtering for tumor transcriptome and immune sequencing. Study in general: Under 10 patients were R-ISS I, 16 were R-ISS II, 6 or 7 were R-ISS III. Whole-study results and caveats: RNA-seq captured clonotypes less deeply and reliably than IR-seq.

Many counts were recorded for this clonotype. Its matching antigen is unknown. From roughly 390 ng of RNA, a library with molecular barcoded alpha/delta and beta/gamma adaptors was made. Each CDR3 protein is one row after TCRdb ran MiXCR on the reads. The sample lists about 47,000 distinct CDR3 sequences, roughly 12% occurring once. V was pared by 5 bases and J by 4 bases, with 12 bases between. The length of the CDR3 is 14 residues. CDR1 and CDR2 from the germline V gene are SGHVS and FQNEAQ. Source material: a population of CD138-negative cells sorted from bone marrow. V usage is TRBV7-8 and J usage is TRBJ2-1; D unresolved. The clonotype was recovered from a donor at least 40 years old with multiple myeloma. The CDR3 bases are TGTGCCAGCAGCGCAAGAGAAGATTACAATGAGCAGTTCTTC. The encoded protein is CASSAREDYNEQFF.